This paragraph covers one T cell receptor beta chain sequence. What it recognizes is unknown. An end of the junction differs from the germline gene, which may be a read error. Transcripts of RNA were the source for amplifying TCR beta CDR3 regions. The first-round RT-PCR employed HTBI primers together with the Qiagen OneStep RT-PCR kit. A multiplex PCR was then performed as the second round. TCRdb analysed the multiplex PCR reads with MiXCR anew, one entry per CDR3 protein. The sample holds over a million distinct CDR3 sequences, 36% seen once. These data are taken from a study of Graves' ophthalmopathy and Graves' hyperthyroidism. The CDR3 covers 13 residues. Germline CDR1 and CDR2: WSHSY and SAAADI. The study's findings and limits: In blood, most expanded thyroid clonotypes above 0.001 frequency were also detected.

This sequence was found in an adult man with Graves' hyperthyroidism. J is TRBJ2-7 and V is TRBV10-2; D possibly corresponds to TRBD1 (6 bases). The sequenced material came from peripheral blood or thyroid tissue (not recorded which). The CDR3 sequence is CASSPKQGGEQYF. The CDR3 region has the DNA TGTGCCAGCAGCCCCAAACAGGGTGGTGAGCAGTACTTC.